This TCR beta chain was identified in a study of human T cells and chemical hapten exposure. As for the study in general: On roughly 2 cm by roughly 2 cm of upper inner arm skin, sensitization was performed with 2% DPC. General study points: The number of TCRs above 1 in 1000 frequency did not change after DPC sensitization.

Time point: patch test 3, about 24 weeks after DPC sensitization. Treatment defined: therapeutic diphenylcyclopropenone sensitization with weekly scalp DPC. Remarks on this clonotype: Antigen specificity is unknown.

This CDR3 has 16 amino acids. In germline, CDR1 is LGHDT, CDR2 YNNKEL (reference sequence). Trimming took 1 base from V and 5 from J, leaving 15 bases between them. MiXCR, applied by TCRdb to the RACE reads, yields one record per CDR3 protein. The data contain around 130,000 distinct CDR3 sequences, approximately 11% of them seen just once; the ten biggest clones take up around 2.4%. The J gene is TRBJ1-5, the V gene TRBV3-1; maybe TRBD1 (5 bases). This sample comprised whole blood, obtained in connection with sensitization to the hapten diphenylcyclopropenone (DPC). This sequence was found in a woman between 45 and 60 years old with alopecia areata. Some clones in this sample may be carry-over from other donors' samples. In nucleotides, the CDR3 is TGTGCCAGCAGCCAAGGGGCAGGGCGCCTCTATCAGCCCCAGCATTTT. Its protein product is CASSQGAGRLYQPQHF.